The source of this T cell receptor (beta chain) is a study of cytomegalovirus exposure and HLA in healthy donors. The PCR used 60 Vbeta and 13 Jbeta primers. Libraries were prepared by immunoSEQ multiplex PCR; TCRdb keeps only in-frame clonotypes and omits some of them. The table gives 45,000 or so clones; the top ten clones make up roughly 8% of it. The CDR3 extends over 11 amino acids. Germline V gene sequence: CDR1 SQVTM, CDR2 ANQGSEA. V dropped 4 bases and J dropped 3 bases, with 6 bases sitting between them. This clonotype originated in a male donor in good health and CMV-seronegative. This sequence joins TRBV29-1 and TRBJ2-5; D unclear. Sequenced material: PBMCs. The CDR3 bases are TGCAGCGTTGTTCCAGAAGAGACCCAGTACTTC. The encoded protein is CSVVPEETQYF.